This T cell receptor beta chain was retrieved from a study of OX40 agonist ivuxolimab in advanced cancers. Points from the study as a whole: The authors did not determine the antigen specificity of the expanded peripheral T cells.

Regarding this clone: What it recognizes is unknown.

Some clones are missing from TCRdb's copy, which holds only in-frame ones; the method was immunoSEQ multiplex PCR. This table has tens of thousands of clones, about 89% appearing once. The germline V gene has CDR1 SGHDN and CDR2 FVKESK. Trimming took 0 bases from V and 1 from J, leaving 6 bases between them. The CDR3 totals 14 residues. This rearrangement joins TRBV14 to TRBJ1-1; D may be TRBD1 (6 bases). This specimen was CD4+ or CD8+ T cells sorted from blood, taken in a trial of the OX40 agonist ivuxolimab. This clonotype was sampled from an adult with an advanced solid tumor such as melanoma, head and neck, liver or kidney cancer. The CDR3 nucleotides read TGTGCCAGCAGCCAAGAGACAGGGAACACTGAAGCTTTCTTT. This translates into CASSQETGNTEAFF.